The 5 T cell receptor beta chains given below trace back to one sample, sequenced in a study of cytomegalovirus exposure and HLA in healthy donors. A multiplex PCR was run with 60 Vbeta primers and 13 Jbeta primers. Produced via immunoSEQ multiplex PCR; TCRdb's table is partial and in-frame only. The profile covers 150,000 to 250,000 clones, with 75% to 85% appearing a single time and about 2.2% taken by the ten largest. Sequenced: PBMCs. Receptors originate from a woman aged 45-65 years in good health and CMV-seronegative.

V and J are TRBV5-6 and TRBJ2-7; the match to TRBD2 covers 16 bases. CDR1 is SGHDT, CDR2 YYEEEE, per germline. Trimming at V came to 2 bases and at J to 5 bases, leaving 10 bases not matched to a gene. CDR3 size: 18 residues. The CDR3 spells CASSFPPGLAGGPDEQYF. The CDR3 nucleotides read TGTGCCAGCAGCTTTCCGCCGGGACTAGCGGGAGGGCCCGACGAGCAGTACTTC.

The sample holds a few counts of this clone. The genes are TRBV5-1 and TRBJ2-6; a possible D gene is TRBD2 (6 bases). Per the germline V gene, CDR1 is SGHRS and CDR2 is YFSETQ. The CDR3 has 17 amino acids. Trimming shortened V by 3 bases and J by 0 bases, and 13 bases separated the two germline ends. As DNA, the CDR3 is TGCGCCAGCAGCTGGGACTGGACGGGCTCTGGGGCCAACGTCCTGACTTTC. Encoded protein: CASSWDWTGSGANVLTF.

The chain has TRBV5-6 and TRBJ1-1, with D possibly matching TRBD1 (5 bases). V was pared by 0 bases and J by 4 bases, with 10 bases between. There are 14 residues in the CDR3. Germline CDR1 and CDR2: SGHDT and YYEEEE. CDR3 sequence: CASSLGSGITEAFF. The CDR3 DNA reads TGTGCCAGCAGCTTGGGGTCAGGGATCACTGAAGCTTTCTTT.

The J gene is TRBJ1-5, the V gene TRBV10-3, with a tentative D call TRBD1 (5 bases). Per the germline V gene, CDR1 is ENHRY and CDR2 is SYGVKD. The V and J ends lost 10 bases and 7 bases respectively, with 17 bases between them. CDR3 size: 13 residues. The CDR3 loop reads CATSRDWDQPQHF. In DNA form, the CDR3 reads TGTGCCACGAGCCGGGACTGGGACCAGCCCCAGCATTTT.

Comments on this clone: This same CDR3 is encoded by further DNA sequences in the sample. This sequence joins TRBV6-5 and TRBJ2-7, with 7 nucleotides matching TRBD2. The CDR3 extends over 15 amino acids. V lost 0 bases to trimming and J lost 0 bases; unmatched junction nucleotides: 2. In germline, CDR1 is MNHEY, CDR2 SVGAGI. CDR3 nucleotides: TGTGCCAGCAGTTACTCACCTAGCGGCTCCTACGAGCAGTACTTC. Translation gives CASSYSPSGSYEQYF.